This T cell receptor beta chain was identified during a study of T cell clones after liver transplantation. By frequency in the sample, this clone is medium-sized (0.01 to 0.1%). Its antigen is unknown. Clones were read by immunoSEQ multiplex PCR, and TCRdb kept only the in-frame ones, dropping some. The repertoire consists of about 5,800 clones, with under 35% occurring once and the leading ten covering around 16%. Proliferating CFSE-low MLR cells were sequenced to define alloreactive TCRbeta sequences. Trimming took 6 bases from V and 4 from J; bases not matched to a gene: 3. Germline V gene lookup returns CDR1 SNHLY and CDR2 FYNNEI. The CDR3 contains 13 residues. The study's findings and limits: Graft donor-reactive T cells possibly entered the graft instead of undergoing deletion.

The chain employs TRBV2 and TRBJ1-2; 9 nucleotides agree with TRBD1. The TCR originated in a human patient who received a liver transplant. The graft donor may account for some of the T cells. Sequencing was performed on CD4+ T cells from cultured PBMCs. CDR3: CASSSTGGYGYTF. CDR3 in DNA: TGTGCCAGCAGCTCGACAGGGGGCTATGGCTACACCTTC.